A selection of T cell receptor beta chains follows, all from one sample in a study of CD8 T cells in Susac syndrome. TCRdb ran MiXCR on the immunoSEQ multiplex PCR reads and lists one entry per CDR3 protein. The sample carries 180,000 or so distinct CDR3 sequences, just under 95% recorded once. The sequenced material came from CD4+ T cells from PBMCs. The receptors shown here come from a human donor in good health. Each CDR3 is given with its conserved first and last residue. D genes are given only for firm matches. Where a row states a size, it is once, few, many or the class of an expanded clone; other rows omit it.

j_call d_call v_call clone_size cdr3_aa cdr3_nt
TRBJ1-6 - TRBV20-1 - CSAAKQQNNSPLHF TGCAGTGCCGCAAAACAGCAGAATAATTCACCCCTCCACTTT
TRBJ2-7 - TRBV6-6 - CASSYSAGTDYEQYF TGTGCCAGCAGTTACTCTGCGGGGACAGACTACGAGCAGTACTTC
TRBJ1-2 TRBD1 TRBV12-3/TRBV12-4 - CASRASTGNYGYTF TGTGCCAGCAGGGCCTCGACAGGGAACTATGGCTACACCTTC
TRBJ2-1 - TRBV24-1 - CATSDLKGNNNEQFF TGTGCCACCAGTGATTTGAAGGGGAACAACAATGAGCAGTTCTTC
TRBJ2-3 - TRBV7-9 - CASSLEASDTQYF TGTGCCAGCAGCTTAGAGGCGTCAGATACGCAGTATTTT
TRBJ2-5 - TRBV7-2 - CASRIRTEQETQYF TGTGCCAGCAGAATACGGACCGAACAAGAGACCCAGTACTTC
TRBJ2-3 - TRBV7-2 - CASSATSGPPLAQYF TGTGCCAGCAGCGCTACTTCCGGTCCGCCCCTGGCGCAGTATTTT
TRBJ1-5 TRBD1 TRBV20-1 - CSAGQGAENQPQHF TGCAGTGCTGGACAGGGGGCGGAAAATCAGCCCCAGCATTTT
TRBJ2-7 - TRBV20-1 - CSASSGESYEQYF TGCAGTGCTAGTAGTGGGGAATCCTACGAGCAGTACTTC
TRBJ1-5 - TRBV30 - CAWSRFLNQPQHF TGTGCCTGGAGTCGCTTTTTAAATCAGCCCCAGCATTTT
TRBJ2-5 TRBD1 TRBV30 - CAWSRVDRGGETQYF TGTGCCTGGAGTCGTGTTGACAGGGGAGGAGAGACCCAGTACTTC
TRBJ2-7 TRBD1 TRBV20-1 - CSARDGAGGSYEQYF TGCAGTGCTAGAGACGGCGCAGGGGGCTCCTACGAGCAGTACTTC
TRBJ2-1 TRBD2 TRBV3-1 - CASSQVWRGGSNEQFF TGTGCCAGCAGCCAAGTATGGCGGGGGGGCAGCAATGAGCAGTTCTTC
TRBJ2-1 - TRBV7-2 once CASSLERGHEQFF TGTGCCAGCAGCTTAGAACGGGGTCATGAGCAGTTCTTC
TRBJ2-5 - TRBV3-1 - CASSHPARETQYF TGTGCCAGCAGCCACCCGGCGCGAGAGACCCAGTACTTC
TRBJ1-1 - TRBV9 - CASSVGGGIGLRNTEAFF TGTGCCAGCAGCGTAGGTGGGGGGATCGGGCTAAGAAACACTGAAGCTTTCTTT
TRBJ2-1 TRBD2 TRBV4-2 - CASSQERGGPLVGEQFF TGTGCCAGCAGCCAAGAACGGGGGGGGCCCTTAGTGGGAGAGCAGTTCTTC
TRBJ2-7 TRBD1 TRBV2 - CASRRTGQGTYEQYF TGTGCCAGCAGGAGGACGGGACAGGGAACCTACGAGCAGTACTTC
TRBJ2-2 - TRBV9 - CASSVAGSGELFF TGTGCCAGCAGCGTAGCGGGGTCCGGGGAGCTGTTTTTT
TRBJ1-5 - TRBV6-2/TRBV6-3 - CASSSRHSNQPQHF TGTGCCAGCAGTTCCCGACATAGCAATCAGCCCCAGCATTTT
TRBJ1-5 TRBD1 TRBV23-1 - CASTTGIDQPQHF TGCGCCAGCACGACAGGGATAGATCAGCCCCAGCATTTT
TRBJ1-5 - TRBV2 - CASSLQEFSNQPQHF TGTGCCAGCAGTTTGCAGGAATTTAGCAATCAGCCCCAGCATTTT
TRBJ1-2 - TRBV9 - CASSPQRTTGYTF TGTGCCAGCAGCCCCCAGCGGACAACTGGCTACACCTTC
TRBJ2-7 - TRBV9 - CASSVAPNPWEQYF TGTGCCAGCAGCGTAGCCCCAAACCCGTGGGAGCAGTACTTC
TRBJ2-5 TRBD2 TRBV15 - CATSIGGTSVKETQYF TGTGCCACCAGCATTGGGGGGACTAGCGTAAAAGAGACCCAGTACTTC
TRBJ2-7 - TRBV6-6 - CASRRVLEQYF TGTGCCAGCAGGCGAGTGTTGGAGCAGTACTTC
TRBJ2-7 - TRBV6-2/TRBV6-3 - CASSTVGYEQYF TGTGCCAGCAGTACTGTGGGCTACGAGCAGTACTTC
TRBJ2-6 - TRBV5-1 - CASQASGANVLTF TGCGCCAGCCAGGCCTCTGGGGCCAACGTCCTGACTTTC
TRBJ2-7 - TRBV27 - CASSFRGGASVYYEQYF TGTGCCAGCAGTTTCCGCGGGGGCGCTTCTGTGTATTACGAGCAGTACTTC
TRBJ2-3 - TRBV20-1 - CSARDLGNTDTQYF TGCAGTGCTAGAGATCTGGGTAACACAGATACGCAGTATTTT
TRBJ1-1 - TRBV23-1 - CASSPPGGGLNTEAFF TGCGCCAGCAGTCCCCCGGGTGGGGGGTTGAACACTGAAGCTTTCTTT
TRBJ2-7 TRBD1 TRBV29-1 few CSVGGQGDEQYF TGCAGCGTTGGTGGACAGGGCGACGAGCAGTACTTC
TRBJ2-1 TRBD2 TRBV7-3 - CASSSGGAYNEQFF TGTGCCAGCAGCAGCGGGGGTGCCTACAATGAGCAGTTCTTC
TRBJ1-3 - TRBV20-1 - CSVRAPGNTIYF TGCAGCGTCCGGGCGCCTGGAAACACCATATATTTT
TRBJ1-5 TRBD1 TRBV7-3 - CASSLGRQGAGQPQHF TGTGCCAGCAGCCTAGGGAGACAGGGGGCGGGTCAGCCCCAGCATTTT
TRBJ1-2 TRBD1 TRBV30 - CAGGTVYGYTF TGTGCCGGGGGGACAGTCTATGGCTACACCTTC
TRBJ1-1 - TRBV15 once CATSRERPHRGGEAFF TGTGCCACCAGCAGAGAGAGACCCCATCGGGGGGGAGAAGCTTTCTTT
TRBJ2-5 - TRBV3-1 - CASREGETQYF TGTGCCAGCAGAGAGGGCGAGACCCAGTACTTC
TRBJ2-7 TRBD1 TRBV20-1 - CSALPGQGPYEQYF TGCAGTGCTCTACCGGGACAGGGTCCCTACGAGCAGTACTTC
TRBJ2-6 - TRBV5-1 - CASSIPNSGANVLTF TGCGCCAGCAGCATACCAAACTCTGGGGCCAACGTCCTGACTTTC
TRBJ2-7 TRBD2 TRBV6-5 - CASSYLGTSEQYF TGTGCCAGCAGTTATTTGGGGACTAGCGAGCAGTACTTC
TRBJ2-1 TRBD2 TRBV28 once CASSVRGDNEQFF TGTGCCAGCAGCGTCCGGGGGGACAATGAGCAGTTCTTC
TRBJ2-5 - TRBV20-1 - CSASSGETQYF TGCAGTGCTAGTAGTGGGGAGACCCAGTACTTC
TRBJ2-1 TRBD2 TRBV30 - CAWSSSGGAYEQFF TGTGCCTGGAGCTCCTCCGGGGGGGCCTATGAGCAGTTCTTC
TRBJ2-1 - TRBV6-5 - CASSQAHEQFF TGTGCCAGCAGTCAGGCTCATGAGCAGTTCTTC
TRBJ2-7 - TRBV6-5 - CASSYSRGLSYEQYF TGTGCCAGCAGTTACTCCAGGGGACTCTCCTACGAGCAGTACTTC
TRBJ1-6 TRBD1 TRBV7-2 - CASSLGQGHSPLHF TGTGCCAGCAGCTTGGGACAGGGACATTCACCCCTCCACTTT
TRBJ1-2 - TRBV29-1 - CSVEPRASNYGYTF TGCAGCGTTGAACCCAGGGCTTCTAACTATGGCTACACCTTC